The present T cell receptor (beta chain) was sequenced within a study of cytomegalovirus exposure and HLA in healthy donors. Trimming took off 3 bases at V and 11 bases at J, with 8 bases between the two ends. The CDR3 sequence is 12 residues long. The V gene's germline CDR1 is MDHEN and CDR2 SYDVKM. PCR involved 60 Vbeta and 13 Jbeta primers. The repertoire was sequenced with immunoSEQ multiplex PCR; TCRdb's copy has only in-frame clones and lacks some. This sample has 65,000 to 100,000 clones, with roughly 75% found just once. The TCR was taken from a man in his forties in good health and CMV-seronegative. The rearrangement joins TRBV28 to TRBJ1-6, with D unclear. The specimen was PBMCs. In DNA, the CDR3 is TGTGCCAGCAGTTTTGAATGGCCACCCCTCCACTTT. Protein product: CASSFEWPPLHF.